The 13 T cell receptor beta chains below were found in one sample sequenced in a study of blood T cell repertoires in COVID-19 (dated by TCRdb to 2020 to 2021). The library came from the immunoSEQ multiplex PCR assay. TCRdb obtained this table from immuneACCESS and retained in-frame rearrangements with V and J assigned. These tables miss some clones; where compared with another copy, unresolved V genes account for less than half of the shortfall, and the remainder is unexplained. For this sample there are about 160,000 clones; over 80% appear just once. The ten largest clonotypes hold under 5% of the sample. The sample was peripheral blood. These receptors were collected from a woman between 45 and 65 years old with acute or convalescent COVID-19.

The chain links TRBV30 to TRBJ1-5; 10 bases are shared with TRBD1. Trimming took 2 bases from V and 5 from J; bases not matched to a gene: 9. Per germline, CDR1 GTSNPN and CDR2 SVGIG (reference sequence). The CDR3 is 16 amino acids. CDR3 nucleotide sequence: TGTGCCTGGAGTAACACCCGACAGGGGGCCTATCAGCCCCAGCATTTT. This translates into CAWSNTRQGAYQPQHF.

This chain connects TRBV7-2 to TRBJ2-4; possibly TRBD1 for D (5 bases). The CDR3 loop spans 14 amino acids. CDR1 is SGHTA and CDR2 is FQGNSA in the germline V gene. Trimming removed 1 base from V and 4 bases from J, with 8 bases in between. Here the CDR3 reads CASSLGPGKNIQYF. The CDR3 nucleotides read TGTGCCAGCAGCTTAGGACCAGGGAAAAACATTCAGTACTTC.

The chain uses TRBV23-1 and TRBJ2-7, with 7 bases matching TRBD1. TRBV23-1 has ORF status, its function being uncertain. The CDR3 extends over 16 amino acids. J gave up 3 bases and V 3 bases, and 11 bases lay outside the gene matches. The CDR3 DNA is TGCGCCAGCAGTCAGGGGACAGCCTCGGAGGACTACGAGCAGTACTTC. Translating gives CASSQGTASEDYEQYF.

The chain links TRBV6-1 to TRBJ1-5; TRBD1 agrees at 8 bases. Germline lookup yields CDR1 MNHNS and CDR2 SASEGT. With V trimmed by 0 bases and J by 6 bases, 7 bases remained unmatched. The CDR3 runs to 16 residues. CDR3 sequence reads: CASSEAWTGSSQPQHF. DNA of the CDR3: TGTGCCAGCAGTGAAGCGTGGACAGGGTCGAGTCAGCCCCAGCATTTT.

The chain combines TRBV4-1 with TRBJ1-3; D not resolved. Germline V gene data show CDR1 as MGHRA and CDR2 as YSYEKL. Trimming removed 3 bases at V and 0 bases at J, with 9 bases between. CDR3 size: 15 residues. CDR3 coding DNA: TGCGCCAGCAGCCACACCGACACCTCTGGAAACACCATATATTTT. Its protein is CASSHTDTSGNTIYF.

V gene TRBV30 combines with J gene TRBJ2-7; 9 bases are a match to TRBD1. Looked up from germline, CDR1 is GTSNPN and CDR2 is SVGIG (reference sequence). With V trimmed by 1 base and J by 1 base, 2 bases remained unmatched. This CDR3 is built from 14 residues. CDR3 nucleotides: TGTGCCTGGAGTGGTGGACAGGGGTCCTACGAGCAGTACTTC. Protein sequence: CAWSGGQGSYEQYF.

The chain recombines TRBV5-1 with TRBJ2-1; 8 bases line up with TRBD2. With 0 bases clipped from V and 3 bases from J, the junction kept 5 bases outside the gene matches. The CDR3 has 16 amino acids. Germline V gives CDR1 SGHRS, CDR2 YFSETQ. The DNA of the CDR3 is TGCGCCAGCAGCTTGGTAAGCGCGGGGGGCTACAATGAGCAGTTCTTC. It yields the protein CASSLVSAGGYNEQFF.

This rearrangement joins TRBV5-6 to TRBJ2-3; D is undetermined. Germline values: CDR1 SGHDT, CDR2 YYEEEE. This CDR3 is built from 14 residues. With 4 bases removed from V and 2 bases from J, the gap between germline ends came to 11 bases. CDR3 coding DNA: TGTGCCAGCAGCGGATCGGGTACCACAGATACGCAGTATTTT. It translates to CASSGSGTTDTQYF. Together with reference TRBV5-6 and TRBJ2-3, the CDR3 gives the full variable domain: DAGVTQSPTHLIKTRGQQVTLRCSPKSGHDTVSWYQQALGQGPQFIFQYYEEEERQRGNFPDRFSGHQFPNYSSELNVNALLLGDSALYLCASSGSGTTDTQYFGPGTRLTVL.

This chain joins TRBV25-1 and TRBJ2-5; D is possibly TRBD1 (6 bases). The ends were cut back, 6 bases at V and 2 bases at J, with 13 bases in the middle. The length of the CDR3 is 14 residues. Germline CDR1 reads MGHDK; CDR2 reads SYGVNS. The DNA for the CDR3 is TGTGCCAGCAGGCCCGGGACACTGCAAGAGACCCAGTACTTC. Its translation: CASRPGTLQETQYF.

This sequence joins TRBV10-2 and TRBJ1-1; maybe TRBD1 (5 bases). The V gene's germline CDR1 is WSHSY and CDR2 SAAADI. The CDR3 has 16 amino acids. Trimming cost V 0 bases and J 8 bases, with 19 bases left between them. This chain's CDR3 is CASSESTWTPGEEAFF. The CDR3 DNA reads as TGCGCCAGCAGTGAGTCGACATGGACACCGGGCGAGGAAGCTTTCTTT.

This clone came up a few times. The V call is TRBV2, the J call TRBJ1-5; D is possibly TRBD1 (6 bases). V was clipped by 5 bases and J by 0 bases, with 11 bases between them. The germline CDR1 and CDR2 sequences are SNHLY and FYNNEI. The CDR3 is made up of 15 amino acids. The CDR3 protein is CASSPDRYSNQPQHF. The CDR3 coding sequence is TGTGCCAGCAGTCCTGACAGGTATAGCAATCAGCCCCAGCATTTT.

The CDR3 region is CASSLGLAGTLMNTEAFF. Here the CDR3 DNA reads TGTGCCAGCAGCTTAGGCCTCGCCGGGACATTAATGAACACTGAAGCTTTCTTT. J is TRBJ1-1 and V is TRBV7-9; possibly TRBD1 for D (6 bases). CDR1 is SEHNR, CDR2 FQNEAQ, per germline (reference sequence). CDR3 length: 18 residues. The V end lost 1 base, the J end lost 0 bases, and 18 bases lay between the germline ends.

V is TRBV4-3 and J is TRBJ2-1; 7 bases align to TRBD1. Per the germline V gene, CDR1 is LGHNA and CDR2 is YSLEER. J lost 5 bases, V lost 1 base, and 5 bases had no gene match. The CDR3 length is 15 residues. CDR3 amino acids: CASSQVGRGNNEQFF. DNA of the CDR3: TGCGCCAGCAGCCAAGTGGGCAGGGGGAACAATGAGCAGTTCTTC.